The present T cell receptor beta chain was sequenced within a study of early T cells in non-severe SARS-CoV-2 infection. Study details: Chains were not paired, and sequencing was done on bulk RNA from unsorted whole blood.

This clonotype was observed many times. TCRdb re-called the 5' RACE reads with MiXCR, one entry per CDR3 protein. This table holds about 97,000 distinct CDR3 sequences, less than 15% found once. The TCR was taken from an adult who was a healthcare worker with PCR-confirmed SARS-CoV-2 infection or an uninfected control (not recorded which). The sequenced sample consisted of whole blood.

CDR3 in amino acids: CSASFSGSSDEQFF. CDR3 sequence (DNA): TGCAGTGCTAGTTTTAGCGGGAGCAGCGATGAGCAGTTCTTC. The J gene is TRBJ2-1, the V gene TRBV20-1; 9 bases match TRBD2. V dropped 3 bases and J dropped 8; count of bases not matched to a gene: 8. The germline V gene has CDR1 DFQATT and CDR2 SNEGSKA (reference sequence). The CDR3 is made up of 14 amino acids.